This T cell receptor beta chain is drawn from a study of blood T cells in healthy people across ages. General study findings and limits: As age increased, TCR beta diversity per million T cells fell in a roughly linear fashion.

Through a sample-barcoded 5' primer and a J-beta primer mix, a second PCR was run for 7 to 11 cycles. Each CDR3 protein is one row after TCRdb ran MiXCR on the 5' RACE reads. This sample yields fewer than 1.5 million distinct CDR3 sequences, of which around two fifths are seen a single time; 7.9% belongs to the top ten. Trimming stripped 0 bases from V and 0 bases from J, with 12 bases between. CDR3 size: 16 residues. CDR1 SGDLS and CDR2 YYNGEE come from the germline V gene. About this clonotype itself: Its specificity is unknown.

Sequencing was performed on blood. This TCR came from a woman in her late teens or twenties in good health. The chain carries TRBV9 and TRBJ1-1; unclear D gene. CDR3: CASSVVPPGMNTEAFF. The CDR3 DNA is TGTGCCAGCAGCGTAGTCCCCCCGGGCATGAACACTGAAGCTTTCTTT.